This T cell receptor (beta chain) was obtained from a study of human thymus T cells. General observations from the study: In thymic and blood repertoires alike, V and J usage looked biased.

Produced via immunoSEQ multiplex PCR; TCRdb's table is partial and in-frame only. There are tens of thousands of clones in the sample; about 95% occur only once, and roughly 0.16% lies in the top ten. In the case of this clone: Antigen unknown.

Germline V gene lookup returns CDR1 MDHEN and CDR2 SYDVKM. The CDR3 is 16 amino acids. The J segment lost 6 bases and the V segment lost 6 bases, leaving 15 bases of the junction unmatched. The chain recombines TRBV28 with TRBJ2-7, with 9 bases fitting TRBD2. The specimen sequenced was blood. This receptor was identified in a girl less than two years old with a congenital heart defect but otherwise immunologically healthy. In nucleotides, the CDR3 is TGTGCCAGCAGCCTCATAGCGGGAGAACTCTCGGGCGAGCAGTACTTC. Amino acid sequence: CASSLIAGELSGEQYF.